This T cell receptor (beta chain) stems from a study of regulatory T cells in long-lasting Graves disease. Whole-study findings and limits: Favoring TRBV28, TRBJ1-2 and TRBJ2-5 was a feature seen in persistent disease. Thyroid tissue was not studied; only peripheral blood was.

Time point defined: persistent/refractory GD, antithyroid drugs over 5 years with positive TRAb. PBMC-extracted RNA yielded the TCR library. The CDR3 is 18 residues long. The germline V gene encodes CDR1 MNHEY and CDR2 SMNVEV (reference sequence). Losses at the gene ends were 3 bases for V and 0 bases for J; bases not matched to a gene: 7. As to this clonotype: What it binds is unknown.

iRepertoire HTBI primers and Arm-PCR of CDR3 regions built TCR beta libraries. TCRdb re-derived calls from the multiplex PCR reads in MiXCR, one entry per CDR3 protein. This repertoire shows under 450,000 distinct CDR3 sequences, about 20% found once; its top ten account for about a quarter. This receptor was identified in a female donor with Graves disease. The source material was peripheral blood mononuclear cells (PBMCs), sampled when the disease was refractory, from a patient treated with antithyroid drugs. This chain connects TRBV27 to TRBJ2-6; 8 bases are a match to TRBD1. The CDR3 nucleotides are TGTGCCAGCAGTTTCCGGCAGGGGGCGATCTCTGGGGCCAACGTCCTGACTTTC. Translated, it gives CASSFRQGAISGANVLTF.